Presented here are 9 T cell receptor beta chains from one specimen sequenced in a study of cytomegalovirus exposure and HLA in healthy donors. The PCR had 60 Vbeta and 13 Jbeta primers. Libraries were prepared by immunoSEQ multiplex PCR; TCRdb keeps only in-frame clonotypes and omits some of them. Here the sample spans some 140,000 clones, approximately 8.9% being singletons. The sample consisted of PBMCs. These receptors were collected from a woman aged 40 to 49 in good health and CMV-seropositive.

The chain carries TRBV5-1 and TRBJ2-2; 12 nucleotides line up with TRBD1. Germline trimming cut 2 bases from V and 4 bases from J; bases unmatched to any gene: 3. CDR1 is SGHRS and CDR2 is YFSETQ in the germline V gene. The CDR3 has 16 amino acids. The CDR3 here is CASSLGTGGPTGELFF. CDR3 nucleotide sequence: TGCGCCAGCAGCTTAGGGACAGGGGGCCCCACCGGGGAGCTGTTTTTT.

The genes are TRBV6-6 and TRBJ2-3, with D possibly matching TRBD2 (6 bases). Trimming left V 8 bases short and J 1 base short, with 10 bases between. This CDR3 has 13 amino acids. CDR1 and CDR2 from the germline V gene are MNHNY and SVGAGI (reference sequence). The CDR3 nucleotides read TGTGCCAGCCGGGGGAGAGGCACAGATACGCAGTATTTT. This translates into CASRGRGTDTQYF.

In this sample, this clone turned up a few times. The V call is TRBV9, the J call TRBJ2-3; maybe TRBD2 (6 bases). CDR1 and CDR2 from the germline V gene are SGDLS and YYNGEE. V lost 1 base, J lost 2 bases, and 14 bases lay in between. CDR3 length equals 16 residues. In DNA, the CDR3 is TGTGCCAGCAGCGTAAACTGGTTAGCGGACACAGATACGCAGTATTTT. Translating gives CASSVNWLADTDTQYF.

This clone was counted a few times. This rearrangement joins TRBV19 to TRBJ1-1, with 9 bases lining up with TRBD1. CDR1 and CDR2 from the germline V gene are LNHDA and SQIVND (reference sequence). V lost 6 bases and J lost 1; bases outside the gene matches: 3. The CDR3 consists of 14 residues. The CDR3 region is CASRMTGGNTEAFF. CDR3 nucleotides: TGTGCCAGTAGGATGACAGGGGGGAACACTGAAGCTTTCTTT.

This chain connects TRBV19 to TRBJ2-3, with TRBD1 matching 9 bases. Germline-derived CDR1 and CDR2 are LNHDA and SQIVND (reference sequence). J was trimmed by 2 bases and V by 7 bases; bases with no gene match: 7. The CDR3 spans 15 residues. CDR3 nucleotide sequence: TGTGCCAGTACCGTGGGACAGGGCCACACAGATACGCAGTATTTT. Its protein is CASTVGQGHTDTQYF.

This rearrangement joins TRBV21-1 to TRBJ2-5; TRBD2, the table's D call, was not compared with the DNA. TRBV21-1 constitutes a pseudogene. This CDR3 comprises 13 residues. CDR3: CASCGSGDETQYF. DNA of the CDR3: TGTGCCAGCTGCGGATCGGGGGACGAGACCCAGTACTTC.

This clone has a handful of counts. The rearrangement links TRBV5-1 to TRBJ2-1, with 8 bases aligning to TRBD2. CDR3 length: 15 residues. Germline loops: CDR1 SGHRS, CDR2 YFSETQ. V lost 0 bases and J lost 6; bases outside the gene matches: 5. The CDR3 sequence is CASSLVGGGFNEQFF. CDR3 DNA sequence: TGCGCCAGCAGCTTGGTTGGCGGGGGGTTCAATGAGCAGTTCTTC.

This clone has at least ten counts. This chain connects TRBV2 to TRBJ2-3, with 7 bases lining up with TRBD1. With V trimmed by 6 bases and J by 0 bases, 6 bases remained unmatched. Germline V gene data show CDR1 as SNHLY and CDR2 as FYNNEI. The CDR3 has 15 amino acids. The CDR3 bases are TGTGCCAGCAGCCGGGACAGCTCTAGCACAGATACGCAGTATTTT. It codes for CASSRDSSSTDTQYF.

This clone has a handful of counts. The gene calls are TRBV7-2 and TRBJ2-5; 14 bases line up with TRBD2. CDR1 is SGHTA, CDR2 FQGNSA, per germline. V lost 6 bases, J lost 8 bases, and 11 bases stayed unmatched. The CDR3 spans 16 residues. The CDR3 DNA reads TGTGCCAGCAGTCCTGGACTAGCGGGGGGCACGTTAACCCAGTACTTC. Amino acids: CASSPGLAGGTLTQYF.